This note documents a single T cell receptor (beta chain) sequence. Its target is unknown. The junction shows a germline mismatch at one end, possibly a read error. CDR3 length: 15 amino acids. The germline V gene has CDR1 LNHDA and CDR2 SQIVND (reference sequence). These data come from a study of T cells in Graves' hyperthyroidism and ophthalmopathy. Study information: Peripheral blood was collected at initial diagnosis, before any treatment.

There were TCR beta CDR3 regions amplified from RNA transcripts. During a first-round RT-PCR of the TCR CDR3, the HTBI primer set was used. TCRdb recomputed calls from the multiplex PCR reads with MiXCR, one row per CDR3 protein. The table has around 620,000 distinct CDR3 sequences, approximately 15% seen once; the top ten hold 7.1%. For ophthalmopathy patients, the Clinical Activity Score was at least 3 and the NOSPECS grade at least 4; duration was under 3 months. Any patient presenting with uncontrolled infection, other autoimmune disease, pregnancy or lactation was left out. Study-wide points: Ophthalmopathy prediction by the model preceded onset by a median about 6.8 months.

Sequencing was carried out using blood. V and J are TRBV19 and TRBJ2-7, with D perhaps TRBD1 (5 bases). The sequence was obtained from a young woman with Graves' ophthalmopathy. CDR3 nucleotides: TGTGCCAGTAGTATGAGGTTGGGGCCTACCTACGAACAGTACTTC. Amino acid sequence: CASSMRLGPTYEQYF.